This T cell receptor (beta chain) was found in a study of cytomegalovirus exposure and HLA in healthy donors. Study summary: Tens of millions of unique TCRs from HLA-typed donors were held in an early release of data. Notes on the study in general: Later analysis revealed greater clonal expansion in HLA-associated TCR beta chains than in equally common others.

As regards this clone: Antigen specificity is unknown.

V lost 3 bases and J lost 2; bases outside the gene matches: 7. Germline CDR1 reads SGHRS; CDR2 reads YFSETQ. The CDR3 sequence is 15 residues long. Amplification used 60 Vbeta primers and 13 Jbeta primers. Here immunoSEQ multiplex PCR was the method, and the copy in TCRdb shows in-frame clones only, minus some. The sample carries around 110,000 clones, more than 60% recorded once. The receptor's source is a woman aged 40 to 50 in good health and CMV-seropositive. This chain joins TRBV5-1 and TRBJ1-2; 7 bases align to TRBD1. Input material: PBMCs. CDR3 loop: CASSSGQSKNYGYTF. CDR3 sequence (DNA): TGCGCCAGCAGCTCGGGACAGTCGAAGAACTATGGCTACACCTTC.